These T cell receptor beta chains were read from a single sample in a study of human T cells and chemical hapten exposure. MiXCR, run by TCRdb on the RACE reads, gives a single entry per CDR3 protein. The table records around 200,000 distinct CDR3 sequences, approximately 29% of them present only once. The sequencing used whole blood, collected in connection with sensitization to the hapten diphenylcyclopropenone (DPC). The receptors shown here come from a woman aged 25-40 years with alopecia areata. Some clones in this sample may be carry-over from other donors' samples. CDR3s include the opening cysteine and the closing phenylalanine or tryptophan. A D gene is named only where the DNA matches it firmly. Size is omitted from some rows. Given values are once, few, many or a class for expanded clones.

TRBJ2-7	TRBD1	few	TRBV11-3	CASSSRDRVSEQYF	TGTGCCAGCAGCTCACGGGACAGGGTGTCCGAGCAGTACTTC
TRBJ2-5	.	few	TRBV6-5	CASSGSQETQYF	TGCGCCAGCAGCGGCAGCCAAGAGACCCAGTACTTC
TRBJ1-1	.	.	TRBV6-5	CASSRVGSGSTEAFF	TGTGCCAGCAGCCGCGTGGGGTCAGGGAGCACTGAAGCTTTCTTT
TRBJ1-5	TRBD1	once	TRBV28	CASSLSGTGDQPQHF	TGTGCCAGCAGTTTATCCGGGACAGGGGATCAGCCCCAGCATTTT
TRBJ2-7	TRBD2	.	TRBV4-1	CASSQGPPSGLSYEQYF	TGCGCCAGCAGCCAAGGCCCACCTAGCGGACTCTCCTACGAGCAGTACTTC
TRBJ1-5	.	.	TRBV29-1	CSVAADSNQPQHF	TGCAGCGTTGCGGCTGACAGCAATCAGCCCCAGCATTTT
TRBJ2-1	TRBD1	.	TRBV20-1	CSARYGDSEQFF	TGCAGTGCTAGATATGGGGACAGCGAGCAGTTCTTC
TRBJ2-7	TRBD1	.	TRBV29-1	CSAARQGAIEQYF	TGCAGCGCTGCTAGGCAGGGGGCGATCGAGCAGTACTTC
TRBJ2-5	TRBD2	few	TRBV4-1	CASSQRPSGTLQETQYF	TGCGCCAGCAGCCAACGACCTAGCGGGACCCTCCAAGAGACCCAGTACTTC
TRBJ2-6	.	.	TRBV28	CASSKPAGANVLTF	TGTGCCAGCAGTAAGCCGGCTGGGGCCAACGTCCTGACTTTC
TRBJ2-7	.	few	TRBV20-1	CSATGGSIYEQYF	TGCAGTGCTACCGGGGGCAGCATTTACGAGCAGTACTTC
TRBJ2-7	TRBD2	.	TRBV20-1	CSAIDGVAGDYEQYF	TGCAGTGCAATTGACGGGGTAGCGGGGGACTACGAGCAGTACTTC
TRBJ2-3	.	.	TRBV5-1	CASRVEGPTDTQYF	TGCGCCAGCAGGGTGGAGGGTCCCACAGATACGCAGTATTTT
TRBJ1-5	TRBD1	few	TRBV3-1	CASSRGTGAQPQHF	TGTGCCAGCAGCCGGGGGACAGGGGCACAGCCCCAGCATTTT
TRBJ2-3	.	.	TRBV9	CASSLGVSADTQYF	TGTGCCAGCAGCTTGGGGGTTTCCGCAGATACGCAGTATTTT
TRBJ2-1	.	.	TRBV12-3/TRBV12-4	CASSLKLEQFF	TGTGCCAGCAGTTTGAAACTTGAGCAGTTCTTC
TRBJ1-1	.	few	TRBV5-5	CASSLYGREAFF	TGTGCCAGCAGCTTGTATGGGCGGGAAGCTTTCTTT
TRBJ2-1	TRBD1	.	TRBV6-1	CASSRSDRGLGNEQFF	TGTGCCAGCAGTAGGTCCGACAGGGGGCTAGGGAATGAGCAGTTCTTC
TRBJ2-7	.	.	TRBV28	CASCSPDRDYEQYF	TGTGCCAGCTGTTCCCCGGACAGAGACTACGAGCAGTACTTC
TRBJ2-1	.	.	TRBV4-3	CASSQDGYNEQFF	TGCGCCAGCAGCCAAGATGGCTACAATGAGCAGTTCTTC
TRBJ1-1	.	.	TRBV20-1	CSASSGVTEAFF	TGCAGTGCCTCATCCGGGGTCACTGAAGCTTTCTTT
TRBJ2-1	TRBD2	.	TRBV4-3	CASSQFGAGTSNEQFF	TGCGCCAGCAGCCAATTTGGGGCCGGGACTAGTAATGAGCAGTTCTTC
TRBJ2-6	TRBD2	few	TRBV28	CASAGGGSPGANVLTF	TGTGCCAGCGCCGGGGGGGGTTCCCCTGGGGCCAACGTCCTGACTTTC
TRBJ2-7	.	.	TRBV5-5	CASSLIPTGRDEQYF	TGTGCCAGCAGCTTGATTCCGACAGGCCGTGACGAGCAGTACTTC
TRBJ2-7	.	.	TRBV9	CASSETGTSYEQYF	TGTGCCAGCAGCGAGACAGGGACTTCCTACGAGCAGTACTTC
TRBJ2-1	TRBD1	.	TRBV5-4	CASSSGQVSNNEQFF	TGTGCCAGCAGCTCGGGACAGGTCTCTAACAATGAGCAGTTCTTC
TRBJ2-6	TRBD2	.	TRBV4-3	CASSRRLAGESGANVLTF	TGCGCCAGCAGCCGAAGACTAGCGGGGGAGTCTGGGGCCAACGTCCTGACTTTC
TRBJ1-5	TRBD1	.	TRBV28	CASSQGGRPQHF	TGTGCCAGTTCACAGGGGGGCCGGCCCCAGCATTTT
TRBJ2-1	.	.	TRBV7-9	CASSSDYEQFF	TGTGCCAGCAGCTCGGACTATGAGCAGTTCTTC
TRBJ1-5	.	.	TRBV25-1	CASSDPGGQPQHF	TGTGCCAGCAGTGATCCTGGGGGTCAGCCCCAGCATTTT
TRBJ2-4	TRBD2	.	TRBV4-3	CASSQTTSGTSGPKNIQYF	TGCGCCAGCAGCCAAACTACAAGTGGGACTAGCGGACCCAAAAACATTCAGTACTTC
TRBJ1-6	.	.	TRBV2	CASSEGQAGRSPLHF	TGTGCCAGCAGTGAAGGGCAGGCAGGGCGTTCACCCCTCCACTTT
TRBJ2-5	.	.	TRBV5-1	CASSLGGKTGETQYF	TGCGCCAGCAGCTTGGGCGGGAAGACGGGAGAGACCCAGTACTTC
TRBJ2-7	TRBD1	.	TRBV20-1	CSARPGQGTYEQYF	TGCAGTGCCAGACCGGGACAGGGGACCTACGAGCAGTACTTC
TRBJ2-5	.	.	TRBV5-1	CASVRDSGQETQYF	TGCGCCAGCGTACGGGACTCAGGCCAAGAGACCCAGTACTTC
TRBJ1-6	.	many	TRBV28	CASSSSPRGASPLHF	TGTGCCAGCAGTTCATCCCCGCGGGGGGCATCACCCCTCCACTTT